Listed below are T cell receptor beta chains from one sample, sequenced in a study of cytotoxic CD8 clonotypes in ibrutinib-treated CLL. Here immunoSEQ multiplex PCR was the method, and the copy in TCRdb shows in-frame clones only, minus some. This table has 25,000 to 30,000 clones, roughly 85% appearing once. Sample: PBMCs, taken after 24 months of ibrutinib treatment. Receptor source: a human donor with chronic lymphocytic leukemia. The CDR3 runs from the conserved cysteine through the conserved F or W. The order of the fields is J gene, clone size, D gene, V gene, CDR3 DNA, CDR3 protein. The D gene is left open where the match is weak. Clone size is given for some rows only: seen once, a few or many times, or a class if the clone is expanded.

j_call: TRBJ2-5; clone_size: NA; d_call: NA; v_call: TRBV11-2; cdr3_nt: TGTGCCAGCAGCTTAGGTATCCCCGGGGGAGAGACCCAGTACTTC; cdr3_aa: CASSLGIPGGETQYF
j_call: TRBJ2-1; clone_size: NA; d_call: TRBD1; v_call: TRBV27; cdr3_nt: TGTGCCAGCAGTTTACAGGGGGCAGACTACAATGAGCAGTTCTTC; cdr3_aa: CASSLQGADYNEQFF
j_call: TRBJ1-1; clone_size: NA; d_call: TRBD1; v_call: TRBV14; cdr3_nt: TGTGCCAGCAGCCAATGGGACAGGGGCCATTACACGAACACTGAAGCTTTCTTT; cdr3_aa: CASSQWDRGHYTNTEAFF
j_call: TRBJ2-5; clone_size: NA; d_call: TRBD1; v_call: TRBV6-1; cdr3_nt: TGTGCCAGTTGGGACAGGGTCCTTCAAGAGACCCAGTACTTC; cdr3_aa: CASWDRVLQETQYF
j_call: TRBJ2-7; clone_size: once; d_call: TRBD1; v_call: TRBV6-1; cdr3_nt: TGTGCCAGCAGTGGATGGACAGGGGCCTACGAGCAGTACTTC; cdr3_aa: CASSGWTGAYEQYF
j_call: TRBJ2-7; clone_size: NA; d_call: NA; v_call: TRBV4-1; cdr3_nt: TGCGCCAGCAGCCAACGGGGTACGCTCGAGCAGTACTTC; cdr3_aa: CASSQRGTLEQYF
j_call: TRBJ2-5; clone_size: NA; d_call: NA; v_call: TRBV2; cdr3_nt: TGTGCCAGCAGTGCTGCAGCTCCCCAGTACTTC; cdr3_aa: CASSAAAPQYF
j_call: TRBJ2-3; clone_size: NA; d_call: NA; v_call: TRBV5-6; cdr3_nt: TGTGCCAGCAGCTTGGCCCGGACAGATACGCAGTATTTT; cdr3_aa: CASSLARTDTQYF
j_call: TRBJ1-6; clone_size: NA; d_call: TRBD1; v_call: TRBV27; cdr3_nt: TGTGCCAGCAGTAGAACAGGGGTTGGCAATTCACCCCTCCACTTT; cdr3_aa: CASSRTGVGNSPLHF
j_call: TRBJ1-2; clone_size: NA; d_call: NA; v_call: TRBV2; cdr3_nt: TGTGCCAGCAGTGTGACCGGGATAAACTATGGCTACACCTTC; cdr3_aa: CASSVTGINYGYTF
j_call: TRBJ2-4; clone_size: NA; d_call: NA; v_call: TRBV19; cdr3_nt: TGTGCCAGTAGTATAGCTGGTAGCGAGGCTGTGTACTTC; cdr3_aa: CASSIAGSEAVYF
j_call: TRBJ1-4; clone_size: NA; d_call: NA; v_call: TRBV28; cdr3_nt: TGTGCCAGCAGCCGACTAGCAGTAGCGACTAATGAAAAACTGTTTTTT; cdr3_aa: CASSRLAVATNEKLFF
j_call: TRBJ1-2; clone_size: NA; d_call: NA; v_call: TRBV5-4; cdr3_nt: TGTGCCAGCAGCTTGGATAGTCTTCAGACCGCTAACTATGGCTACACCTTC; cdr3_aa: CASSLDSLQTANYGYTF
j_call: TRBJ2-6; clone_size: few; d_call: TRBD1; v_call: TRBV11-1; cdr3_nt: TGTGCCAGCAGCTCCCGGGACAGGGGCTCTGGGGCCAACGTCCTGACTTTC; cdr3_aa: CASSSRDRGSGANVLTF
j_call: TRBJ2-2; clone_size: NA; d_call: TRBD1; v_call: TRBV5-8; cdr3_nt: TGTGCCAGCAACGTCGACAGGGGAGGAGGAACCGGGGAGCTGTTTTTT; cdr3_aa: CASNVDRGGGTGELFF
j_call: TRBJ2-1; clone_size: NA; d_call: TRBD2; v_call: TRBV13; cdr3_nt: TGTGCCAGCAGCGCCCACGGGGGGGGGCTTCACAATGAGCAGTTCTTC; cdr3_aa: CASSAHGGGLHNEQFF
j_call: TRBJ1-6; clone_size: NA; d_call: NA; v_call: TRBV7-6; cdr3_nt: TGTGCCAGCAGCTTATTGTCGCCCGACGGAAGCTCGGATAATTCACCCCTCCACTTT; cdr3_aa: CASSLLSPDGSSDNSPLHF
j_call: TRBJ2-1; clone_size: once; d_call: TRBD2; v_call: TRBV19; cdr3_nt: TGTGCCAGTAGTATAAGGCGGGGGGCCGATGAGCAGTTCTTC; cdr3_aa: CASSIRRGADEQFF
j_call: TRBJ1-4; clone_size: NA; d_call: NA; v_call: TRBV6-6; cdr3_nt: TGTGCCAGCAGTTACTCAGGCCTTAATGAAAAACTGTTTTTT; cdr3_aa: CASSYSGLNEKLFF
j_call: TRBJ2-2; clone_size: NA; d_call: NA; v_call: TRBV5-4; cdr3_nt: TGTGCCAGCAGCTTAGGGGGGGCCCTAAACACCGGGGAGCTGTTTTTT; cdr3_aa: CASSLGGALNTGELFF
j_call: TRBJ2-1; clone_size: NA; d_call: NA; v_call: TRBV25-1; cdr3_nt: TGTGCCAGCGGTGGGGGATTCTACAATGAGCAGTTCTTC; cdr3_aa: CASGGGFYNEQFF
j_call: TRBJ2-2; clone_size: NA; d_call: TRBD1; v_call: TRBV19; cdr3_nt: TGTGCCAGTACCCTGGGACAGTCCTACGGGGAGCTGTTTTTT; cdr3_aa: CASTLGQSYGELFF
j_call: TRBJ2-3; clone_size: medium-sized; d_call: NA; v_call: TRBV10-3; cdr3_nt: TGTGCCATCAGCTTGGTGGGAGATACGCAGTATTTT; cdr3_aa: CAISLVGDTQYF
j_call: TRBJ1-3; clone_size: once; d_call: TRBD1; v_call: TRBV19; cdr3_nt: TGTGCCAGTAGTATCCGGGGACAGGTCGACCCTGGAAACACCATATATTTT; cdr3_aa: CASSIRGQVDPGNTIYF
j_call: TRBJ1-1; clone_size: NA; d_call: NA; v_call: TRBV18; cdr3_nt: TGTGCCAGCTCACCCGTGAGGGGGGGAAACACTGAAGCTTTCTTT; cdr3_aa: CASSPVRGGNTEAFF
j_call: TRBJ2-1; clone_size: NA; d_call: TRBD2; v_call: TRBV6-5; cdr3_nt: TGTGCCAGCACCAAAAGCGGGGGGGCCTACAATGAGCAGTTCTTC; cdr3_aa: CASTKSGGAYNEQFF
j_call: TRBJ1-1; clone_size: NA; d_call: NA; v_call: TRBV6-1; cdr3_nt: TGTGCCAGCAGTGAAGCGTGGCAGGGAGGTACTGAAGCTTTCTTT; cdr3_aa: CASSEAWQGGTEAFF
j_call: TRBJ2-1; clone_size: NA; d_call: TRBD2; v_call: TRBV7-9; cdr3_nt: TGTGCCAGCAGCTTGATAGCGGGGGGAAGTGAGCAGTTCTTC; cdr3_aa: CASSLIAGGSEQFF
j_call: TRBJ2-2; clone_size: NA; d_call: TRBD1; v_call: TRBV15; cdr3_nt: TGTGCCACCAGCAGATCGACAGGGTATGGGAACACCGGGGAGCTGTTTTTT; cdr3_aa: CATSRSTGYGNTGELFF
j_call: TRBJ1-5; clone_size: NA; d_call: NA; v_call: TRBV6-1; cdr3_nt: TGTGCCAGCACCCAGGTATATAGCAATCAGCCCCAGCATTTT; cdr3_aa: CASTQVYSNQPQHF
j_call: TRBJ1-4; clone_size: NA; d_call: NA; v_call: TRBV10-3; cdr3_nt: TGTGCCATCAGTGAGTCGTTCAGGACTAATGAAAAACTGTTTTTT; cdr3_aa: CAISESFRTNEKLFF
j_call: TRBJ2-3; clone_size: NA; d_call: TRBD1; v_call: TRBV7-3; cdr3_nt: TGTGCCAGCAGCTACCAGGGGGCAGATACGCAGTATTTT; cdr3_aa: CASSYQGADTQYF
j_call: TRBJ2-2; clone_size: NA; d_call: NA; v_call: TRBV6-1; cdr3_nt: TGTGCCAGCAGCGGTGGGGGGTACCTTGGGGAGCTGTTTTTT; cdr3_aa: CASSGGGYLGELFF
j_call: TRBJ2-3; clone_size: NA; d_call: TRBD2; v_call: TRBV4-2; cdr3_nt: TGTGCCAGCAGCCAACCGGGGGGGCCGAACACAGATACGCAGTATTTT; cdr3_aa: CASSQPGGPNTDTQYF
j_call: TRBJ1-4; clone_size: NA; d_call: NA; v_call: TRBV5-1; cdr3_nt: TGCGCCAGCAGCCCGGACAGTCCTCTACAAAATGAAAAACTGTTTTTT; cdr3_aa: CASSPDSPLQNEKLFF
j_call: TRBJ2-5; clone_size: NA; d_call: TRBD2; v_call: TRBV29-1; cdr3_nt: TGCAGCGTCCGGACTAGCGGACAAGAGACCCAGTACTTC; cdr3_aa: CSVRTSGQETQYF
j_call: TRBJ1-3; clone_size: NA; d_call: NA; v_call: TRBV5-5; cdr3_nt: TGTGCCAGCAGCTGGGCCCTCTCTGGAAACACCATATATTTT; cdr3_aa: CASSWALSGNTIYF
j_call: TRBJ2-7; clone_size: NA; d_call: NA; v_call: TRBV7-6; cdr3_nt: TGTGCCAGCAGCCCGAGGCGAGGGGGGCGCTCCTACGAGCAGTACTTC; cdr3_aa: CASSPRRGGRSYEQYF
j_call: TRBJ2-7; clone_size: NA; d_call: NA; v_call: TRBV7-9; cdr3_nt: TGTGCCAGCAGCCTTCCGGAACAGACGGGCCCCTACGAGCAGTACTTC; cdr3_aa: CASSLPEQTGPYEQYF
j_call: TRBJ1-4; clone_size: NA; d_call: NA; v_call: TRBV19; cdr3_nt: TGTGCCAGTAGTGGGCAGGTCATAAATGAAAAACTGTTTTTT; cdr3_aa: CASSGQVINEKLFF
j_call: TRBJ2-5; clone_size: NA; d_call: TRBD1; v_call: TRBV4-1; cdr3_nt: TGCGCCAGCAGCCAAGGGGACAGGGATCGTGAGACCCAGTACTTC; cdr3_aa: CASSQGDRDRETQYF
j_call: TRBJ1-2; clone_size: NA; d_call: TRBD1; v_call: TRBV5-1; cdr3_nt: TGCGCCAGCAGCTTCCAGGGGGGGAACTATGGCTACACCTTC; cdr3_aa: CASSFQGGNYGYTF
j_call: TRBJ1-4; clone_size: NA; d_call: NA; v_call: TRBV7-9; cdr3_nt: TGTGCCAGCAGCTTAGCTTTGGCCGGGCTACTGTTTTTT; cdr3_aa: CASSLALAGLLFF
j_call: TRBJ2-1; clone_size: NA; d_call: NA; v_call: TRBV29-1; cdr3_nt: TGCAGCGTTGAGGGGAAGGACAGCGTCAGACAATCAAATGAGCAGTTCTTC; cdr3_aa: CSVEGKDSVRQSNEQFF
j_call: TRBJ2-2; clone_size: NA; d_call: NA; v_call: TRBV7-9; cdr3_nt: TGTGCCAGCAGCTTAATAACTGGGTGGCAGGTTTCCGGGGAGCTGTTTTTT; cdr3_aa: CASSLITGWQVSGELFF
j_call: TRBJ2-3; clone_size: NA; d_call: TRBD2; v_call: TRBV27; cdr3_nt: TGTGCCAGCAGTTTATCGGGGGCTAGCGGGCCCACAGATACGCAGTATTTT; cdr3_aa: CASSLSGASGPTDTQYF
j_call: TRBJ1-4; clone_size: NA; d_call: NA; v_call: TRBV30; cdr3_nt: TGTGCCTGGAGTGTCCGGGCACCCTATACGCAGAATGAAAAACTGTTTTTT; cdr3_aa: CAWSVRAPYTQNEKLFF
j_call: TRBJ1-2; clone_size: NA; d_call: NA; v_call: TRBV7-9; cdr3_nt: TGTGCCAGCAGCTTTAGTAGCCTTAACTATGGCTACACCTTC; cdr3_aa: CASSFSSLNYGYTF
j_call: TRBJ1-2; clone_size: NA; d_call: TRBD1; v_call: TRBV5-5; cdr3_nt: TGTGCCAGCCAACAGGGGGCGGACTATGGCTACACCTTC; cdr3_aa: CASQQGADYGYTF
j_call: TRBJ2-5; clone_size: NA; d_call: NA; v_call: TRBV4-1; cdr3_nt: TGCGCCAGCAGCCAAGAGGCGGGGACCCAGTACTTC; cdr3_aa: CASSQEAGTQYF
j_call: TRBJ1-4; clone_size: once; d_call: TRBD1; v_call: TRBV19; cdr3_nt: TGTGCCAGTAGTAGAAGGGACAGAACTAATGAAAAACTGTTTTTT; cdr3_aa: CASSRRDRTNEKLFF
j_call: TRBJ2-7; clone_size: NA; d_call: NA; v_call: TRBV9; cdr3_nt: TGTGCCAGCAGCGTAGGAGCTCCAGGGGGGGAGCAGTACTTC; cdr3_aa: CASSVGAPGGEQYF
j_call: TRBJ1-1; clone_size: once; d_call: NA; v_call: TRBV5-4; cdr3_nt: TGTGCCAGCAGGTACCTCCAGGGAAAGAACACTGAAGCTTTCTTT; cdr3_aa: CASRYLQGKNTEAFF
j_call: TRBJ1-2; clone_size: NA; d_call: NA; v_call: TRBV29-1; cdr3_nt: TGCAGCGTTGAAACTTATCGGACAGCGCGTAACTATGGCTACACCTTC; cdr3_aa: CSVETYRTARNYGYTF